The TCR beta chain under discussion was sequenced for a study of T-cell memory formation after mild COVID-19. As regards this clonotype: Its antigen is as yet unknown.

Study results and caveats: What remained unconfirmed was the SARS-CoV-2 specificity of second-wave clones peaking on day 37.

The V end was cut by 2 bases, the J end by 3 bases, with 4 bases between. Germline V gene lookup returns CDR1 SGHTA and CDR2 FQGNSA. There are 13 residues in the CDR3. Each CDR3 protein is one row after TCRdb ran MiXCR on the 5' RACE reads. There are 400,000 to 500,000 distinct CDR3 sequences in the sample; 15% to 25% occur only once, and approximately 8.1% lies in the top ten. V gene TRBV7-2 combines with J gene TRBJ1-4; D unclear. This TCR came from an adult woman who had mild COVID-19 (a few samples of this study predate the infection). Cell type and time point are not known. Sequencing was performed on PBMCs or a T cell subset sorted from them (not recorded which). DNA for the CDR3: TGTGCCAGCAGCTTATCTCCTAATGAAAAACTGTTTTTT. Its protein is CASSLSPNEKLFF.